This passage covers 22 T cell receptor beta chains from one sample sequenced in a study of siplizumab effects on memory and regulatory T cells. Data came from immunoSEQ multiplex PCR; TCRdb stores just in-frame clones and leaves some out. The sample holds more than 85,000 clones, about 91% seen once. Source material: Tregs sorted from blood. The receptors derive from a human donor in good health.

The CDR3 DNA sequence: TGTGTTTCGGGGAGAGGACAGGGGAACACTGAAGCTTTCTTT. This encodes CVSGRGQGNTEAFF. This chain links TRBV12-5 with TRBJ1-1, with 8 bases aligning to TRBD1. Germline V gives CDR1 LGHNT, CDR2 FRNRAP. The CDR3 has 14 amino acids.

This rearrangement joins TRBV28 to TRBJ2-3; possible D gene TRBD2, 5 bases. The CDR3 has 16 amino acids. Trimming removed 1 base from V and 0 bases from J, with 11 bases in between. Germline CDR1 and CDR2: MDHEN and SYDVKM. This CDR3 is CASSLSGKGSTDTQYF. In DNA form, the CDR3 reads TGTGCCAGCAGTTTATCCGGGAAAGGGAGCACAGATACGCAGTATTTT. The entire variable domain, with the rest obtained from reference TRBV28 and TRBJ2-3, is as follows: DVKVTQSSRYLVKRTGEKVFLECVQDMDHENMFWYRQDPGLGLRLIYFSYDVKMKEKGDIPEGYSVSREKKERFSLILESASTNQTSMYLCASSLSGKGSTDTQYFGPGTRLTVL.

The chain links TRBV6-6 to TRBJ1-2; a weak D match, TRBD1 (5 bases). Trimming removed 0 bases from V and 3 bases from J, with 8 bases in between. Germline loops: CDR1 MNHNY, CDR2 SVGAGI (reference sequence). The CDR3 has 14 amino acids. For the CDR3, the DNA is TGTGCCAGCAGTTACTCGGGGGATCACTATGGCTACACCTTC. Translated, it gives CASSYSGDHYGYTF.

The V call is TRBV6-6, the J call TRBJ2-7; 7 nucleotides agree with TRBD1. This CDR3 has 15 residues. Unmatched junction bases numbered 11, after V lost 6 bases and J lost 3 bases. From germline, CDR1 is MNHNY and CDR2 SVGAGI (reference sequence). The CDR3 region is CASSSPGQLIYEQYF. The CDR3 DNA follows: TGTGCCAGCAGCTCGCCGGGACAGCTCATCTACGAGCAGTACTTC.

V usage is TRBV9 and J usage is TRBJ2-1, with D perhaps matching TRBD2 (5 bases). This CDR3 comprises 15 residues. V gave up 2 bases and J gave up 4 bases, with 13 bases separating them. Germline V gives CDR1 SGDLS, CDR2 YYNGEE. This CDR3 reads CASSVIGVAYNEQFF. DNA for the CDR3: TGTGCCAGCAGCGTGATTGGGGTAGCGTACAATGAGCAGTTCTTC. The whole variable domain, filled in from reference TRBV9 and TRBJ2-1, reads DSGVTQTPKHLITATGQRVTLRCSPRSGDLSVYWYQQSLDQGLQFLIQYYNGEERAKGNILERFSAQQFPDLHSELNLSSLELGDSALYFCASSVIGVAYNEQFFGPGTRLTVL.

The rearrangement links TRBV6-5 to TRBJ2-7; 9 bases align to TRBD2. V shed 5 bases and J 7 bases; nucleotides not matched to a gene: 6. CDR1 is MNHEY and CDR2 is SVGAGI in the germline V gene. The length of the CDR3 is 13 residues. In DNA form, the CDR3 reads TGTGCCAGCAGTAATAGCGGGAGTATTGAGCAGTACTTC. As protein: CASSNSGSIEQYF.

CDR3 sequence: CASSTSGTGGVDTQYF. CDR3 DNA sequence: TGTGCCAGCAGTACCTCCGGGACAGGGGGTGTAGATACGCAGTATTTT. The J gene is TRBJ2-3, the V gene TRBV25-1, with 11 bases matching TRBD1. Germline V gives CDR1 MGHDK, CDR2 SYGVNS. The CDR3 runs 16 residues. V gave up 5 bases and J gave up 5 bases; unmatched junction bases: 9.

This clone has only a few counts. V gene TRBV28 combines with J gene TRBJ1-5; D ambiguous. The CDR3 runs to 13 residues. CDR1 is MDHEN, CDR2 SYDVKM, per germline. The V and J ends lost 3 bases and 0 bases respectively, with 3 bases between them. CDR3 DNA: TGTGCCAGCAGTTTCTATAGCAATCAGCCCCAGCATTTT. Translation: CASSFYSNQPQHF.

The CDR3 protein is CASSFTGEGEQYF. In DNA form, the CDR3 reads TGTGCCAGCAGCTTTACGGGAGAAGGCGAGCAGTACTTC. The genes are TRBV5-4 and TRBJ2-7, with D possibly matching TRBD2 (6 bases). Germline assignment: CDR1 SGHNT and CDR2 YYREEE (reference sequence). The V end lost 2 bases, the J end lost 6 bases, and 12 bases lay between the germline ends. This CDR3 is built from 13 residues.

This clone is a singleton in its sample. The chain links TRBV14 to TRBJ2-2; TRBD1 might be the D (8 bases). CDR1 and CDR2 from the germline V gene are SGHDN and FVKESK. This CDR3 has 18 residues. V lost 1 base to trimming and J lost 4 bases, with 19 bases between them. The CDR3 nucleotides are TGTGCCAGCAGCCAAGTTAACAGGGGGGGATGGAGCACCGGGGAGCTGTTTTTT. This gives the protein CASSQVNRGGWSTGELFF.

The CDR3, as DNA: TGTGCCAGTCGCAGGTTGACCGGGACAGGTATTAATCAGCCCCAGCATTTT. Amino acids: CASRRLTGTGINQPQHF. The gene calls are TRBV27 and TRBJ1-5, with 8 bases that match TRBD1. In germline, CDR1 is MNHEY, CDR2 SMNVEV (reference sequence). The ends lost 9 bases at V and 4 bases at J; junction bases unmatched: 17. This CDR3 is 17 amino acids long.

The gene calls are TRBV27 and TRBJ2-7; 10 nucleotides match TRBD2. CDR1 and CDR2 from the germline V gene are MNHEY and SMNVEV (reference sequence). V shed 4 bases, J shed 4 bases, and the junction held 7 bases outside the gene matches. The length of the CDR3 is 15 residues. The CDR3 region has the DNA TGTGCCAGCAGTTCCCATCAGCGGGAGGGGTACGAGCAGTACTTC. This translates into CASSSHQREGYEQYF.

This chain links TRBV5-1 with TRBJ2-7, with 7 nucleotides matching TRBD1. Trimming took 4 bases from V and 2 from J; bases not matched to a gene: 15. Germline V gene lookup returns CDR1 SGHRS and CDR2 YFSETQ. This CDR3 has 17 amino acids. The CDR3 protein is CASSNRDRHLFTYEQYF. CDR3 nucleotides: TGCGCCAGCAGCAACCGGGACAGACACTTATTTACCTACGAGCAGTACTTC.

The chain combines TRBV6-1 with TRBJ2-7; D assignment may be TRBD1 or TRBD2 (6 bases each). Trimming took 1 base from V and 0 from J, leaving 13 bases between them. The CDR3 extends over 16 amino acids. Germline CDR1 and CDR2: MNHNS and SASEGT. The CDR3 is CASSEGGAYYSYEQYF. CDR3 sequence (DNA): TGTGCCAGCAGTGAAGGGGGGGCTTATTACTCCTACGAGCAGTACTTC.

This clone was detected only once. The rearrangement links TRBV5-6 to TRBJ1-1, with 12 bases lining up with TRBD1. V gave up 0 bases and J gave up 7 bases; unmatched junction bases: 7. Germline CDR1 is SGHDT and CDR2 is YYEEEE. The CDR3 sequence is 16 residues long. The CDR3 DNA reads as TGTGCCAGCAGCTTGGGGGACAGGGGGCGGGGTAGTGAAGCTTTCTTT. Translating it yields CASSLGDRGRGSEAFF. The full variable domain, with the rest looked up from reference TRBV5-6 and TRBJ1-1, is DAGVTQSPTHLIKTRGQQVTLRCSPKSGHDTVSWYQQALGQGPQFIFQYYEEEERQRGNFPDRFSGHQFPNYSSELNVNALLLGDSALYLCASSLGDRGRGSEAFFGQGTRLTVV.

The rearrangement links TRBV25-1 to TRBJ2-3, with unresolved D. This CDR3 region has 14 residues. V shed 4 bases and J shed 4 bases, with 12 bases lying between them. Germline CDR1 and CDR2: MGHDK and SYGVNS. This chain's CDR3 is CASSVELRPDTQYF. The CDR3 DNA follows: TGTGCCAGCAGTGTTGAACTTCGACCAGATACGCAGTATTTT. Full variable domain (outside the CDR3, taken from reference TRBV25-1 and TRBJ2-3): EADIYQTPRYLVIGTGKKITLECSQTMGHDKMYWYQQDPGMELHLIHYSYGVNSTEKGDLSSESTVSRIRTEHFPLTLESARPSHTSQYLCASSVELRPDTQYFGPGTRLTVL.

The chain couples TRBV7-2 to TRBJ1-3; 7 bases are shared with TRBD1. The CDR3 has 15 residues. Losses at the gene ends were 5 bases for V and 4 bases for J; bases not matched to a gene: 8. Germline V gives CDR1 SGHTA, CDR2 FQGNSA. Written as DNA, the CDR3 is TGTGCCAGCAGCGACGGGACAGATCTCGGAAACACCATATATTTT. Its protein product is CASSDGTDLGNTIYF.

J is TRBJ2-5 and V is TRBV5-1; D perhaps matches TRBD2 (5 bases). CDR1 and CDR2 (germline): SGHRS, YFSETQ. This CDR3 comprises 13 residues. The V end was cut by 3 bases, the J end by 3 bases, with 9 bases between. The CDR3 spells CASSWNGKETQYF. The CDR3, as DNA: TGCGCCAGCAGCTGGAACGGGAAAGAGACCCAGTACTTC.

This chain joins TRBV10-3 and TRBJ2-2; TRBD2 agrees at 7 bases. The CDR3 is 15 residues long. The V and J ends lost 4 bases and 3 bases, in that order; junction bases with no gene match: 5. CDR1 and CDR2 from the germline V gene are ENHRY and SYGVKD. CDR3 DNA: TGTGCCATCAGTGTGACGCTAGCGGACACCGGGGAGCTGTTTTTT. This encodes CAISVTLADTGELFF.

J is TRBJ2-2 and V is TRBV6-6; weak D call: TRBD2 (5 bases). Trimming took off 9 bases at V and 0 bases at J, with 8 bases between the two ends. This CDR3 spans 13 amino acids. CDR1 is MNHNY and CDR2 is SVGAGI in the germline V gene (reference sequence). DNA for the CDR3: TGTGCCAGTAAACTAGCGAACACCGGGGAGCTGTTTTTT. It yields the protein CASKLANTGELFF.

The chain combines TRBV19 with TRBJ2-1; 10 bases agree with TRBD1. Per the germline V gene, CDR1 is LNHDA and CDR2 is SQIVND (reference sequence). The length of the CDR3 is 20 residues. With V trimmed by 3 bases and J by 4 bases, 18 bases remained unmatched. CDR3 DNA sequence: TGTGCCAGTAGTATCGTAACGGGCACTAGACAGGGGGCATTGTACAATGAGCAGTTCTTC. Its protein product is CASSIVTGTRQGALYNEQFF.

The J gene is TRBJ1-1, the V gene TRBV7-8; weak D call: TRBD1 (5 bases). CDR3 length: 13 amino acids. V was shortened by 5 bases and J by 4 bases, with 11 bases between the two germline ends. Germline assignment: CDR1 SGHVS and CDR2 FQNEAQ. This CDR3 is CASSRAGGTEAFF. In DNA form, the CDR3 reads TGTGCCAGCAGCCGAGCTGGGGGCACTGAAGCTTTCTTT.